The rows below give T cell receptor beta chains drawn from one sample of a study of cytomegalovirus exposure and HLA in healthy donors. Produced via immunoSEQ multiplex PCR; TCRdb's table is partial and in-frame only. The table has approximately 100,000 clones, roughly 80% seen once. The sequencing input was PBMCs. These receptors originate from a male donor in good health and CMV-seropositive. The CDR3 runs from the conserved cysteine through the conserved F or W. Fields, in order: CDR3 protein, CDR3 DNA, clone size, V gene, J gene, D gene. The D gene is left open where the match is weak. Part of the rows lack a size; the others show once, few, many or a class for expanded clones.

CDR3: CASSSPGLGAGKTQYF
DNA: TGTGCCAGCAGTTCACCGGGACTAGGGGCTGGAAAGACCCAGTACTTC
size: .
V: TRBV28
J: TRBJ2-5
D: TRBD2

CDR3: CASSGGWEQETQYF
DNA: TGCGCCAGCAGTGGGGGGTGGGAGCAAGAGACCCAGTACTTC
size: .
V: TRBV5-1
J: TRBJ2-5
D: .

CDR3: CASSLGTSGADTQYF
DNA: TGTGCCAGCAGCTTAGGGACTTCTGGCGCAGATACGCAGTATTTT
size: .
V: TRBV7-9
J: TRBJ2-3
D: .

CDR3: CASSIDGNSPLHF
DNA: TGTGCCAGTAGTATAGACGGGAATTCACCCCTCCACTTT
size: .
V: TRBV19
J: TRBJ1-6
D: .

CDR3: CASSLNVVAGGIGGELFF
DNA: TGTGCCAGCAGCTTAAACGTTGTGGCAGGGGGCATCGGCGGGGAGCTGTTTTTT
size: few
V: TRBV11-2
J: TRBJ2-2
D: TRBD1

CDR3: CASSQRSSSGNTIYF
DNA: TGTGCCAGCAGCCAACGGTCAAGCTCTGGAAACACCATATATTTT
size: .
V: TRBV14
J: TRBJ1-3
D: .

CDR3: CASSREVGAGANVLTF
DNA: TGTGCCAGTAGTAGGGAGGTCGGGGCTGGGGCCAACGTCCTGACTTTC
size: .
V: TRBV19
J: TRBJ2-6
D: .

CDR3: CASSLDTEAFF
DNA: TGTGCCAGCAGTCTAGACACTGAAGCTTTCTTT
size: .
V: TRBV28
J: TRBJ1-1
D: .

CDR3: CASIEQSFQETQYF
DNA: TGTGCCAGCATCGAACAGTCTTTCCAAGAGACCCAGTACTTC
size: .
V: TRBV6-1
J: TRBJ2-5
D: .

CDR3: CATGTPNSYEQYF
DNA: TGTGCCACCGGGACTCCTAACTCCTACGAGCAGTACTTC
size: .
V: TRBV25-1
J: TRBJ2-7
D: .

CDR3: CASSATGELFF
DNA: TGTGCCAGCAGTGCGACCGGGGAGCTGTTTTTT
size: once
V: TRBV2
J: TRBJ2-2
D: .

CDR3: CASSHTTGGLNTEAFF
DNA: TGTGCCAGCAGTCATACGACAGGGGGCTTAAACACTGAAGCTTTCTTT
size: once
V: TRBV6-6
J: TRBJ1-1
D: TRBD1

CDR3: CASSLRGTSGNTIYF
DNA: TGTGCCAGCAGCTTAAGAGGCACCTCTGGAAACACCATATATTTT
size: once
V: TRBV7-2
J: TRBJ1-3
D: .

CDR3: CSVEAGALQYF
DNA: TGCAGCGTCGAGGCGGGGGCTCTTCAGTACTTC
size: .
V: TRBV29-1
J: TRBJ2-7
D: .

CDR3: CASSWDSSEAFF
DNA: TGCGCCAGCAGCTGGGACAGTTCTGAAGCTTTCTTT
size: few
V: TRBV5-1
J: TRBJ1-1
D: TRBD1

CDR3: CASSLVGQPQHF
DNA: TGTGCCAGCAGTTTAGTCGGTCAGCCCCAGCATTTT
size: .
V: TRBV27
J: TRBJ1-5
D: .

CDR3: CASRKGQGRGTDTQYF
DNA: TGTGCCAGTAGAAAGGGACAGGGGCGAGGTACAGATACGCAGTATTTT
size: few
V: TRBV19
J: TRBJ2-3
D: TRBD1

CDR3: CASSARGGWSGYTF
DNA: TGTGCCAGCAGCGCCCGGGGGGGGTGGTCGGGCTACACCTTC
size: .
V: TRBV9
J: TRBJ1-2
D: .

CDR3: CASSISAGGYNEQFF
DNA: TGTGCCAGTAGTATATCTGCGGGGGGGTACAATGAGCAGTTCTTC
size: .
V: TRBV19
J: TRBJ2-1
D: TRBD2

CDR3: CASSLSWATGGSYEQYF
DNA: TGTGCCAGCAGCTTAAGTTGGGCGACAGGGGGCTCCTACGAGCAGTACTTC
size: .
V: TRBV7-8
J: TRBJ2-7
D: TRBD1

CDR3: CASSAPGTNYGYTF
DNA: TGTGCCAGCAGTGCCCCGGGAACTAACTATGGCTACACCTTC
size: .
V: TRBV25-1
J: TRBJ1-2
D: .

CDR3: CASSLDDYPGETQYF
DNA: TGTGCCAGCAGCTTGGATGACTACCCGGGGGAGACCCAGTACTTC
size: .
V: TRBV5-4
J: TRBJ2-5
D: .

CDR3: CASSPRTDTQYF
DNA: TGTGCCAGCAGTCCTAGAACGGATACGCAGTATTTT
size: once
V: TRBV6-6
J: TRBJ2-3
D: .

CDR3: CASSQEGKTGYNSPLHF
DNA: TGCGCCAGCAGCCAAGAAGGGAAGACAGGTTATAATTCACCCCTCCACTTT
size: .
V: TRBV4-3
J: TRBJ1-6
D: .

CDR3: CASSLGQASYEQYF
DNA: TGTGCCAGCAGCTTAGGACAGGCCTCCTACGAGCAGTACTTC
size: .
V: TRBV7-2
J: TRBJ2-7
D: .

CDR3: CASSPRVATEAFF
DNA: TGTGCCAGCAGCCCCAGGGTTGCCACTGAAGCTTTCTTT
size: once
V: TRBV11-3
J: TRBJ1-1
D: .

CDR3: CASNERGGEQYF
DNA: TGTGCCAGTAATGAGCGGGGGGGCGAGCAGTACTTC
size: once
V: TRBV19
J: TRBJ2-7
D: TRBD2

CDR3: CASSLGQGSFYEQYF
DNA: TGCGCCAGCAGCCTTGGACAGGGTTCCTTCTACGAGCAGTACTTC
size: once
V: TRBV5-1
J: TRBJ2-7
D: TRBD1

CDR3: CASSQDFRGGNQPQHF
DNA: TGCGCCAGCAGCCAAGATTTCCGGGGGGGCAATCAGCCCCAGCATTTT
size: .
V: TRBV4-1
J: TRBJ1-5
D: .